The present T cell receptor (beta chain) was sequenced within a study of response to subunit inactivated influenza vaccine. Study results and caveats: Each seasonal flu vaccination may recruit only limited new T cells, authors suggested.

Concerning this clonotype itself: Its antigen is undetermined.

The CDR3 has 15 amino acids. Deletions cut 1 base from V and 3 bases from J, with 13 bases between. The germline V gene has CDR1 LGHDT and CDR2 YNNKEL (reference sequence). TCRdb reprocessed the RT-PCR reads with MiXCR, giving one entry per CDR3 protein. The repertoire has 800,000 to 1,000,000 distinct CDR3 sequences, around 21% of them found once; the top ten carry 10%. The J gene is TRBJ2-7, the V gene TRBV3-1; D is unresolved. Here the sequenced sample was PBMCs from blood, taken approximately 5 days after vaccination. The receptor comes from a man in his fifties who received an inactivated influenza vaccine. DNA for the CDR3: TGTGCCAGCAGCCAAGTTCTCTCGCGAGACTACGAGCAGTACTTC. It encodes CASSQVLSRDYEQYF.